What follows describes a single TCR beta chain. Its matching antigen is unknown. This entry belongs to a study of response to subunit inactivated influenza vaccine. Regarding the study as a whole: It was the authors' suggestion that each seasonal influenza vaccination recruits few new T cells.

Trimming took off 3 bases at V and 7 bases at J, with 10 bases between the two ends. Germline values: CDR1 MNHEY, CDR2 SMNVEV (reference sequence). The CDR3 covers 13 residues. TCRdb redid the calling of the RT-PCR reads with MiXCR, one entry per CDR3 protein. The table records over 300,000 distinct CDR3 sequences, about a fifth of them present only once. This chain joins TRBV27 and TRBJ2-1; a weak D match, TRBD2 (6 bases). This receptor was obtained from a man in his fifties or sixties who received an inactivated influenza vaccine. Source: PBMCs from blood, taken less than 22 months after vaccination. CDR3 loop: CASSFFGSNEQFF. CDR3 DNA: TGTGCCAGCAGTTTTTTCGGGAGTAATGAGCAGTTCTTC.